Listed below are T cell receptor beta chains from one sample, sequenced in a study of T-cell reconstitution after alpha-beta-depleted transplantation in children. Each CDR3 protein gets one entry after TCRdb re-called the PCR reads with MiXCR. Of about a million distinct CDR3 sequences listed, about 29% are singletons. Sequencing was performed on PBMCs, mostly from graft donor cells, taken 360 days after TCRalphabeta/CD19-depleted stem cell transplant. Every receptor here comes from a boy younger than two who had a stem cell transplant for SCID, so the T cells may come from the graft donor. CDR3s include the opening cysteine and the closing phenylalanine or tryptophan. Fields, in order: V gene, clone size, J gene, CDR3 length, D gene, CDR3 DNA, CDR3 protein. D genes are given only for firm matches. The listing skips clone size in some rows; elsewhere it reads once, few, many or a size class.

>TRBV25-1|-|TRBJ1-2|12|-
TGTGCCAGCAGTGGGATGGAAGAGGGCTACACCTTC
CASSGMEEGYTF
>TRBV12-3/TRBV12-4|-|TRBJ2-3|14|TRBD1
TGTGCCAGCACCCAGACAGGGCTGGCAGATACGCAGTATTTT
CASTQTGLADTQYF
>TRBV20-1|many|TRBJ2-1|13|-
TGCAGTGCTAGCCACAGCTCCTACAATGAGCAGTTCTTC
CSASHSSYNEQFF
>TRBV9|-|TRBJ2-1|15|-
TGTGCCAGCAGCGTAGGGCAGACCACCTACAATGAGCGGTTCTTC
CASSVGQTTYNERFF
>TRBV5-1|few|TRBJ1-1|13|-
TGCGCCAGCAGCGCTACAGAGAACACTGAAGCTTTCTTT
CASSATENTEAFF
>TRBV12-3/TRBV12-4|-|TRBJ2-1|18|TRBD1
TGTGCCAGCAGTTTAGAATGGGGAGACAGGGAATCGGGCAATGAGCAGTTCTTC
CASSLEWGDRESGNEQFF
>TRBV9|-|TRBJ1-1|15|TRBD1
TGTGCCAGCAGCGTAGGGCCAGGGGGCGTCTCTGAAGCTTTCTTT
CASSVGPGGVSEAFF
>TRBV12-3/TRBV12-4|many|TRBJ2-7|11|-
TGTGCCAGCAGAGGAGACTACGAGCAGTACTTC
CASRGDYEQYF
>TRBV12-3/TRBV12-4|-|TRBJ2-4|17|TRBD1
TGTGCCAGCAGCCCTGATGGACAGGGTCTACCCAAAAACATTCAGTACTTC
CASSPDGQGLPKNIQYF
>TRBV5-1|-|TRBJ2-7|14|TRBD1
TGCGCCAGCAGCCAAGGGACAGGGTTCGACGAGCAGTACTTC
CASSQGTGFDEQYF
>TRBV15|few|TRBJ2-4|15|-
TGTGCCACCAGCAGGACGGTGGGAGCCAAAAACATTCAGTACTTC
CATSRTVGAKNIQYF
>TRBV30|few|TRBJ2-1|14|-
TGTGCCTGGAACCCCAGGGAGTCGTACAATGAGCAGTTCTTC
CAWNPRESYNEQFF
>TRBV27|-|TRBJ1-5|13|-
TGTGCCAGCAGTACCTATTGGGATCAGCCCCAGCATTTT
CASSTYWDQPQHF
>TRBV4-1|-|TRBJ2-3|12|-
TGCGCCAGCAGTGGTCGGGGGGATACGCAGTATTTT
CASSGRGDTQYF
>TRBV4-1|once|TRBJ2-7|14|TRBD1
TGCGCCAGCAGCCTCCCGGGACAGCTCTACGAGCAGTACTTC
CASSLPGQLYEQYF
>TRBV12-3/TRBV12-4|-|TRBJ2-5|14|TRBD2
TGTGCCAGCAGTTTTGGGGCGGGGGTTGAGACCCAGTACTTC
CASSFGAGVETQYF
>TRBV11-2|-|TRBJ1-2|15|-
TGTGCCAGCAGCCATGCGTTGAGGGGCGACTATGGCTACACCTTC
CASSHALRGDYGYTF
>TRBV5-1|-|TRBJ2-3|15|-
TGCGCCAGCAGCTTGGATCCAGGGATGTCGGATACGCAGTATTTT
CASSLDPGMSDTQYF
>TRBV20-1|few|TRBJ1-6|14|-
TGCAGTGCTGCGGACAGATCCGATAATTCACCCCTCCACTTT
CSAADRSDNSPLHF
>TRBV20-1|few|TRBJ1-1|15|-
TGCAGTGGGAGAGACGCGGCGCGTTTGAACACTGAAGCTTTCTTT
CSGRDAARLNTEAFF
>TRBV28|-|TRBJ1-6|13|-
TGTGCCAGCAGTTTTGTGGGAAGGTCACCCCTCCACTTT
CASSFVGRSPLHF
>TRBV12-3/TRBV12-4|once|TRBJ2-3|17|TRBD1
TGTGTCAGCAGTTTAACCCGACGGACAGGTTGGGGTAGGACGCAGTATTTT
CVSSLTRRTGWGRTQYF
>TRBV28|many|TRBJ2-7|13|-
TGTGCCAGCAGCCAGTATGGCTCCTACGAGCAGTACTTC
CASSQYGSYEQYF
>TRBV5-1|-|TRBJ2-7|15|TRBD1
TGCGCCAGCAGCCATTGGGGACAGGGGGCCTCCGAGCAGTACTTC
CASSHWGQGASEQYF
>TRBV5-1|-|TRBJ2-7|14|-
TGCGCCAGCAGCTTGGACAGCCTGATCTACGAGCAGTACTTC
CASSLDSLIYEQYF
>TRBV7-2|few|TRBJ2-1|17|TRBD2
TGTGCCAGCAGCTTATTACGAGCTAGCGGGGGCCGCAATGAGCAGTTCTTC
CASSLLRASGGRNEQFF
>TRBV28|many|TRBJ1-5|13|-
TGTGCCAGCAGTTTACAGCGCAATCAGCCCCAGCATTTT
CASSLQRNQPQHF
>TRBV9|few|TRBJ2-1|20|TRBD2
TGTGCCAGCAGCGTAGGTATAAGCGGGGGCCGAAAGAGCTCCTACAATGAGCAGTTCTTC
CASSVGISGGRKSSYNEQFF
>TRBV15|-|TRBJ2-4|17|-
TGTGCCACCAGCAGAAATTCGGGGCCGCTAGCCAAAAACATTCAGTACTTC
CATSRNSGPLAKNIQYF
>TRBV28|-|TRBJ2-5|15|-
TGTGCCAGCAGTTTAAGTCGGGGGCGGCTAAAGACCCAGTACTTC
CASSLSRGRLKTQYF
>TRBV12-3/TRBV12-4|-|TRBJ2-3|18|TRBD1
TGTGCCAGCAGTTTAACAGGGGGCCCATCACCTAGCACAGATACGCAGTATTTT
CASSLTGGPSPSTDTQYF
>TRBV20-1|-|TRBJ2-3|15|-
TGCAGTGCTGAAGGGCCACCAGCGAGGGGAGATACGCAGTATTTT
CSAEGPPARGDTQYF
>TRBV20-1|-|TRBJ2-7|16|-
TGCAGTGCTACGAACCCCCGACAGGCAAAACTCGACGAGCAGTACTTC
CSATNPRQAKLDEQYF
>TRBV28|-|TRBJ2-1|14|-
TGTGCCAGCAGTTTAAAACTCCTGGGCGATGAGCAGTTCTTC
CASSLKLLGDEQFF
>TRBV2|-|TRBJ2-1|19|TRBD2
TGTGCCAGCAGTGAAGTATGGAGCGGGGGGAGGTTCCCCTACAATGAGCAGTTCTTC
CASSEVWSGGRFPYNEQFF
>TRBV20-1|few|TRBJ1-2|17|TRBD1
TGCAGTGCTAGAGAGTATGGGACAGGCTCCGCTAACTATGGCTACACCTTC
CSAREYGTGSANYGYTF
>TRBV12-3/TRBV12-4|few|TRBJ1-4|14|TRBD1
TGTGCCAGCAGTTGGACAGGGGCGGGTGAAAAACTGTTTTTT
CASSWTGAGEKLFF
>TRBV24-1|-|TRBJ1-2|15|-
TGTGCCACCAGTGATCCAGGGCGGCGGAACTATGGCTACACCTTC
CATSDPGRRNYGYTF
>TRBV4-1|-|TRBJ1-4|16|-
TGCGCCAGCAGCCTCCCTGGAGGGGGAAGCTATGAAAAACTGTTTTTT
CASSLPGGGSYEKLFF
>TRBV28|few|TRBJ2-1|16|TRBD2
TGTGCCAGCAGCCGCGGCGCGTTGGGGGGGGACAATGAGCAGTTCTTC
CASSRGALGGDNEQFF
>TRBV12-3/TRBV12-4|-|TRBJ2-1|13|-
TGTGCCAGCAGTTTAGGGGACCCTGCTGAGCAGTTCTTC
CASSLGDPAEQFF
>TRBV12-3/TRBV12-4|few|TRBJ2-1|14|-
TGTGCCAGCAGTTTTACAGGGCGATACAATGAGCAGTTCTTC
CASSFTGRYNEQFF
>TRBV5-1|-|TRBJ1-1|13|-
TGCGCCAGCAGCTTCAACATGGGCCCTGAAGCTTTCTTT
CASSFNMGPEAFF
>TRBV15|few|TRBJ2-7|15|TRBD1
TGTGCCACCTCTCCAGGGGACAGGGGATTCGCCGAGCAGTACTTC
CATSPGDRGFAEQYF
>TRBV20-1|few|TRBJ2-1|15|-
TGCAGTGCTAGATCTGTGACTCAACCCTACAATGAGCAGTTCTTC
CSARSVTQPYNEQFF
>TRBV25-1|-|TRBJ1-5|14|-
TGTGCCAGCAGTGAGACGTTAAGCAATCAGCCCCAGCATTTT
CASSETLSNQPQHF
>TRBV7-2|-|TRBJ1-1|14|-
TGTGCCAGCACCCCCCCGGGGATACGACCTGAAGCTTTCTTT
CASTPPGIRPEAFF
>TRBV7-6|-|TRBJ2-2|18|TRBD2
TGTGCCAGCAGCCGTTTCCTAGCGGGGGGCACGAACACCGGGGAGCTGTTTTTT
CASSRFLAGGTNTGELFF
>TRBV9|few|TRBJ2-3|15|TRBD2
TGTGCCAGCAGCGTACTGTCTAGCGGGGGAGATACGCAGTATTTT
CASSVLSSGGDTQYF
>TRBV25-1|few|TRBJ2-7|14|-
TGTGCCAGCAACCGACGGGGTTTTGGTTACGAGCAGTACTTC
CASNRRGFGYEQYF
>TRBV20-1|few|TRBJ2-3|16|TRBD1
TGCAGTGCTAGACCCAGTAAGGGACAGCGCACAGATACGCAGTATTTT
CSARPSKGQRTDTQYF
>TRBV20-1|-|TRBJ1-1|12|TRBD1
TGCAGTGCTGGGGGAACAGGGGCTGAAGCTTTCTTT
CSAGGTGAEAFF
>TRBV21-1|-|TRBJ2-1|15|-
TGTGCCAGCACTCGCGTTCCCCGGGGGGCGCATGAGCAGTTCTTC
CASTRVPRGAHEQFF
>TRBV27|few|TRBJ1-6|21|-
TGTGCCAGCAGTTTCGGGCCTCGGGACACTTTTCCAGGCTCCTATAATTCACCCCTCCACTTT
CASSFGPRDTFPGSYNSPLHF